This note documents a single T cell receptor beta chain sequence. These data belong to a study of blood T cell repertoires in COVID-19. Whole-study context: Specimens from acute and convalescent COVID-19 originated in the United States, Italy and Spain. From T cells, B-cell-depleted T cells, or PBMCs came the material, which was cDNA or gDNA.

As originally analysed: Amplification of reference gene primers was used by the study to estimate nucleated cell counts. Generated by immunoSEQ multiplex PCR, the TCRdb table keeps only in-frame clones and is missing some. D and trimming come from the DNA, and the V and J calls and clone size come from that table. The sample lists a few hundred thousand clones; roughly 88% were seen once. Looked up from germline, CDR1 is MGHDK and CDR2 is SYGVNS. With V trimmed by 5 bases and J by 6 bases, 6 bases remained unmatched. The CDR3 runs to 15 residues. The chain is built from TRBV25-1 and TRBJ2-2; 10 positions agree with TRBD1. This sequence was found in a woman in her sixties or seventies with acute or convalescent COVID-19. What was sequenced was peripheral blood. CDR3 sequence: CASSPGQGTPGELFF. In DNA form, the CDR3 reads TGTGCCAGCAGTCCGGGACAGGGGACCCCCGGGGAGCTGTTTTTT.